These T cell receptor beta chains were read from a single sample in a study of T cell responses to AZD1222 COVID-19 vaccine. Some clones are missing from TCRdb's copy, which holds only in-frame ones; the method was immunoSEQ multiplex PCR. The table includes over 95,000 clones, more than 70% detected once. This sample comprised peripheral blood, obtained 28 days after the second AZD1222 dose. The source of these receptors is an adult who received the AZD1222 COVID-19 vaccine. Each CDR3 is given with its conserved first and last residue. D genes are given only for firm matches. For some rows the clone size is stated as once, few or many, or as a class when expanded; others skip it.

D gene	V gene	clone size	CDR3 length	J gene	CDR3 protein	CDR3 DNA
.	TRBV2	few	14	TRBJ1-2	CASSQEGVNYGYTF	TGTGCCAGCAGTCAGGAGGGGGTTAATTATGGCTACACCTTC
.	TRBV11-1	.	15	TRBJ2-7	CASSLGGPPLDEQYF	TGTGCCAGCAGCTTGGGGGGGCCACCCTTGGACGAGCAGTACTTC
TRBD1	TRBV7-8	once	15	TRBJ1-1	CASSLGQGLNTEAFF	TGTGCCAGCAGCTTAGGACAGGGATTGAACACTGAAGCTTTCTTT
.	TRBV7-2	.	16	TRBJ2-2	CASSPQGGANTGELFF	TGTGCCAGCAGCCCGCAAGGGGGGGCGAACACCGGGGAGCTGTTTTTT
.	TRBV18	.	12	TRBJ2-7	CASSLGTYEQYF	TGTGCCAGCTCACTCGGAACTTACGAGCAGTACTTC
TRBD2	TRBV5-5	.	17	TRBJ2-3	CASSRNPTSGGLDTQYF	TGTGCCAGCAGTCGAAATCCGACTAGCGGGGGACTAGATACGCAGTATTTT
TRBD1	TRBV7-2	.	16	TRBJ1-5	CASSPVDRSYNQPQHF	TGTGCCAGCAGCCCAGTGGACAGGTCCTACAATCAGCCCCAGCATTTT
.	TRBV19	.	15	TRBJ1-1	CASGKSGRGNTEAFF	TGTGCCAGTGGGAAGTCGGGCAGGGGGAACACTGAAGCTTTCTTT
.	TRBV15	few	13	TRBJ1-2	CATSDSGVRGYTF	TGTGCCACCAGCGATTCCGGAGTTCGGGGCTACACCTTC
.	TRBV19	.	15	TRBJ2-1	CASSNGGGAYNEQFF	TGTGCCAGTAGTAACGGAGGGGGAGCCTACAATGAGCAGTTCTTC
.	TRBV19	.	15	TRBJ2-1	CASSIKRGFYNEQFF	TGTGCCAGTAGTATAAAGAGGGGTTTCTACAATGAGCAGTTCTTC
.	TRBV14	.	13	TRBJ2-5	CASSPGLRETQYF	TGTGCCAGCAGCCCCGGACTCCGAGAGACCCAGTACTTC
.	TRBV18	.	12	TRBJ2-2	CASSPEVGELFF	TGTGCCAGCTCACCAGAGGTCGGGGAGCTGTTTTTT
.	TRBV7-2	.	16	TRBJ1-5	CASSSLQGGGNQPQHF	TGTGCCAGCAGCTCACTACAAGGAGGGGGGAATCAGCCCCAGCATTTT
TRBD1	TRBV7-2	.	17	TRBJ1-2	CASSLAPGQGRADGYTF	TGTGCCAGCAGCTTAGCTCCCGGACAGGGTCGTGCTGATGGCTACACCTTC
TRBD1	TRBV7-6	.	16	TRBJ1-6	CASSPGDRVENSPLHF	TGTGCCAGCAGCCCGGGGGACAGGGTAGAGAATTCACCCCTCCACTTT
.	TRBV7-9	once	15	TRBJ1-1	CASSLGFGGNTEAFF	TGTGCCAGCAGCTTAGGGTTTGGGGGGAACACTGAAGCTTTCTTT
.	TRBV27	.	14	TRBJ2-7	CASSLRSVGYEQYF	TGTGCCAGCAGCCTACGCTCGGTCGGCTACGAGCAGTACTTC
.	TRBV7-2	.	15	TRBJ1-4	CASSFRTETNEKLFF	TGTGCCAGCAGCTTTAGGACAGAAACTAATGAAAAACTGTTTTTT
.	TRBV14	.	12	TRBJ1-4	CASSQDRVRLFF	TGTGCCAGCAGCCAAGACAGGGTCCGACTGTTTTTT